The rows below give T cell receptor beta chains drawn from one sample of a study of blood T cell repertoires in COVID-19. The table came from immunoSEQ multiplex PCR; TCRdb's copy has only in-frame clones and leaves some out. The sample has more than 80,000 clones, 60% to 80% seen once; the top ten hold 0.75% to 1%. Sequencing was done on a sample of peripheral blood. The receptors stem from a human donor with acute or convalescent COVID-19. The donor label of this sample is uncertain. Both conserved end residues are part of each CDR3. D genes are given only for firm matches. Clone size appears in some rows only: once, few, many, or a class for an expanded clone.

>TRBV6-5|few|TRBD1|TRBJ1-6
TGTGCCAGTCAACAGACAGGGTATAATTCACCCCTCCACTTT
CASQQTGYNSPLHF
>TRBV19|.|.|TRBJ1-5
TGTGCCAGTAGTATAGAACAGGGCCCTAATCAGCCCCAGCATTTT
CASSIEQGPNQPQHF
>TRBV29-1|.|.|TRBJ1-2
TGCAGCGTTGAAGAGGAGATCCCCTATGGCTACACCTTC
CSVEEEIPYGYTF
>TRBV13|.|TRBD2|TRBJ2-1
TGTGCCAGCAGCTCCCCCGGGGGGGGTGAGCAGTTCTTC
CASSSPGGGEQFF
>TRBV5-1|.|TRBD2|TRBJ2-1
TGCGCCAGCAGCTATGGAAACGCGGGGGACAATGAGCAGTTCTTC
CASSYGNAGDNEQFF
>TRBV4-2|few|.|TRBJ2-5
TGTGCCAGCAGCCCGGGGGACGTGGACCAAGAGACCCAGTACTTC
CASSPGDVDQETQYF
>TRBV7-8|.|.|TRBJ2-3
TGTGCCAGCAGCTTAGTTAGGACTACAAGCACAGATACGCAGTATTTT
CASSLVRTTSTDTQYF
>TRBV10-3|.|TRBD1|TRBJ2-5
TGTGCCATCAGTCCTACAGGGGGAGAGACCCAGTACTTC
CAISPTGGETQYF
>TRBV12-3/TRBV12-4|.|.|TRBJ1-2
TGTGCCAGCTATCAGGGGTGGGCCTATGGCTACACCTTC
CASYQGWAYGYTF
>TRBV24-1|.|.|TRBJ1-4
TGTGCCACCAGTGATTCCAGGGGTGGGGAAAAACTGTTTTTT
CATSDSRGGEKLFF
>TRBV6-1|few|TRBD2|TRBJ2-3
TGTGCCAGCAGTGAACGATGGCGGGGGAGCACAGATACGCAGTATTTT
CASSERWRGSTDTQYF
>TRBV28|.|.|TRBJ1-2
TGTGCCAGCAGTTTACGGGGCTATGGCTACACCTTC
CASSLRGYGYTF